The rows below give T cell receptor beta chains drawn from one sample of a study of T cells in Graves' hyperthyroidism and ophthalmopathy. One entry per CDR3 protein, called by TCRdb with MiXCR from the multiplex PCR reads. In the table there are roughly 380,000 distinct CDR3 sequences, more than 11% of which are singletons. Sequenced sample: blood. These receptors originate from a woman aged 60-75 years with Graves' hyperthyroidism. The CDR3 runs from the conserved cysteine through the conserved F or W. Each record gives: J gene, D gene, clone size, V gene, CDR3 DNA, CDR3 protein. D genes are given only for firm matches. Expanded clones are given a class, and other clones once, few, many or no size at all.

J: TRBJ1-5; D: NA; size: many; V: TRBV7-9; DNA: TGTGCCAGCAGAAGCCGGAGAAGGGCGGGTTGTAGCAATCAGCCCCAGCATTTT; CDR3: CASRSRRRAGCSNQPQHF
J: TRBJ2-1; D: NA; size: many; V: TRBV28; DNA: TGTGCCAGCAGCCCTTTTGGGACACGTAAAAGAAATGAGCAGTTCTTC; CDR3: CASSPFGTRKRNEQFF
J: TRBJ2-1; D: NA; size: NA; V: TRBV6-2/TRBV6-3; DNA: TGTGCCAGCAGAAACTCAGCAACCTGGGCCTACAATGAGCAGTTCTTC; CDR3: CASRNSATWAYNEQFF
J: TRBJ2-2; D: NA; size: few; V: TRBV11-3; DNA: TGTGCCAGCAGCTTAAGTAGAGGGGGAGACACCGGGGAGCTGTTTTTT; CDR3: CASSLSRGGDTGELFF
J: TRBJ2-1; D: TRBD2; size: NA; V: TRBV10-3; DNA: TGTGCCATCAGTGATAGCGGGGGCTACAATGAGCAGTTCTTC; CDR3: CAISDSGGYNEQFF
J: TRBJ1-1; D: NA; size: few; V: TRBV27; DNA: TGTGCCAGCAGTACCCGACAGAGCAAGAACACTGAAGCTTTCTTT; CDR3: CASSTRQSKNTEAFF
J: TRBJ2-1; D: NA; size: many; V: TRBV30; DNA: TGTGCCTGGAGGGGATACAATGAGCAGTTCTTC; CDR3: CAWRGYNEQFF
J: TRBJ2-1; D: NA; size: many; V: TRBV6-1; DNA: TGTGCCACCCCCCGGGACGGTCAATCAGGGGAGCAGTTCTTC; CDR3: CATPRDGQSGEQFF
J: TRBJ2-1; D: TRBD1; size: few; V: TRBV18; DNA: TGTGCCAGCTCGCCAACTACACCCAGTGACAGGGGGCGAGGCAATGAGCAGTTCTTC; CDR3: CASSPTTPSDRGRGNEQFF
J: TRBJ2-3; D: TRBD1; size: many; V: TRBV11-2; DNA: TGTGCCAGCACCTCCCGGGACAGGGGAACAGATACGCAGTATTTT; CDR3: CASTSRDRGTDTQYF
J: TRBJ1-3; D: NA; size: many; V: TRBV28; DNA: TGTGCCAGCAGTTTACCCGGGCTCGGAAACACCATATATTTT; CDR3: CASSLPGLGNTIYF
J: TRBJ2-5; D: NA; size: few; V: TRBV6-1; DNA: TGTGCCAGCAGCCCCCAAGGGGTCTTCCAAGAGACCCAGTACTTC; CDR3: CASSPQGVFQETQYF
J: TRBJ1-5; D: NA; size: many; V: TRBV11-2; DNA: TGTGCCAGCAGCTTAGAGCCCAATGGGCCCCAGCATTTT; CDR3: CASSLEPNGPQHF
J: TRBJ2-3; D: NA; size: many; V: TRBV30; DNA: TGTGCCTGGAGTGGGTCGGGAGTGATGGATACGCAGTATTTT; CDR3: CAWSGSGVMDTQYF
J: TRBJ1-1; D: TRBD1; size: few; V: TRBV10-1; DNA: TGCGCCAGCAGTGCGCAGACAGGGGACACTGAAGCTTTCTTT; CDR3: CASSAQTGDTEAFF
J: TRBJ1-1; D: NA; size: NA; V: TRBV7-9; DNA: TGTGCCAGCAGCTTAGTCCCATCAGGGGAGACTGAAGCTTTCTTT; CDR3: CASSLVPSGETEAFF
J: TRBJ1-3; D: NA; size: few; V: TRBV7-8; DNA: TGTGCCAGCAGCCCGCTCGACAGATCTGGAAACACCATATATTTT; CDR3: CASSPLDRSGNTIYF